This T cell receptor (beta chain) stems from a study of T cells in Graves' hyperthyroidism and ophthalmopathy. The study, taken as a whole, reports: Ophthalmopathy and stable hyperthyroidism were told apart by a 13 V-J model.

Amplified TCR beta CDR3 regions derived from RNA transcripts. Carried out on the TCR CDR3, a first-round RT-PCR used the HTBI primer set. TCRdb used MiXCR to reprocess the multiplex PCR reads, holding one entry per CDR3 protein. This table holds about 510,000 distinct CDR3 sequences, less than 15% found once. Many counts were recorded for this clonotype. The antigen is unknown. Germline V lookup: CDR1 SGHDT, CDR2 YYEEEE. J gave up 1 base and V 1 base, and 3 bases lay outside the gene matches. This CDR3 is built from 17 residues. The chain has TRBV5-6 and TRBJ2-1, with TRBD2 matching over 12 bases. This sequence originates from a woman aged 40 to 50 with Graves' hyperthyroidism. Material: blood. In nucleotides, the CDR3 is TGTGCCAGCAGCTTGTCTAGCGGGAGGGTGTCCTACAATGAGCAGTTCTTC. This gives the protein CASSLSSGRVSYNEQFF.